This record concerns one T cell receptor (beta chain) sequence. This sample stems from a study of long-term antiretroviral therapy in people with HIV. In germline, CDR1 is SGHRS, CDR2 YFSETQ. The CDR3 contains 19 residues. Trimming took 4 bases from V and 0 from J; bases not matched to a gene: 16. At the survey level, the v3.0 immunoSEQ assay was run. Sequencing was performed with immunoSEQ multiplex PCR; in TCRdb, only in-frame clones are kept and a portion is missing. This sample has roughly 28,000 clones, with about 95% found just once. The rearrangement joins TRBV5-1 to TRBJ1-5, with 7 bases matching TRBD1. The starting material was unsorted PBMCs, obtained more than 6 years after starting antiretroviral therapy. The receptor comes from a man aged 25-40 years with HIV. The CDR3 nucleotides read TGCGCCAGCAGCCCATGGGCAGGGGGATTGAACTATAGCAATCAGCCCCAGCATTTT. This gives the protein CASSPWAGGLNYSNQPQHF.